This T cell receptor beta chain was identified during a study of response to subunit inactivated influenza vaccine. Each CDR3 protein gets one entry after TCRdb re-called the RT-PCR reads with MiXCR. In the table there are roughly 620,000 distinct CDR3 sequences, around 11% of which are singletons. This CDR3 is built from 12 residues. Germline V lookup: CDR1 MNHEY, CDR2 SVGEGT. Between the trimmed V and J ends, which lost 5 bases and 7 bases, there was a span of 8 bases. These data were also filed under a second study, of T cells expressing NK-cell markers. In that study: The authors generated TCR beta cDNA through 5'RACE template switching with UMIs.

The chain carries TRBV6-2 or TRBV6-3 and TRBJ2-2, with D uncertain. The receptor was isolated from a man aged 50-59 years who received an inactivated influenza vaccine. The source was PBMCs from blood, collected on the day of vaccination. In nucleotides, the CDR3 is TGTGCCAGCAGTCTTGGGCACGGGGAGCTGTTTTTT. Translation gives CASSLGHGELFF.